One and the same sample provided the 25 T cell receptor beta chains below, sequenced in a study of blood T cell repertoires in COVID-19. Sequencing was performed with immunoSEQ multiplex PCR; in TCRdb, only in-frame clones are kept and a portion is missing. The sample includes tens of thousands of clones, over 65% of them seen just once. The sample comprised peripheral blood. The source of these receptors is an older man with COVID-19, enrolled during active disease.

CDR3 sequence (DNA): TGTGCCACCAGTGACAGGACTATACAAGAGACCCAGTACTTC. It codes for CATSDRTIQETQYF. This chain connects TRBV24-1 to TRBJ2-5; a weak D match, TRBD2 (6 bases). V lost 4 bases and J 2 bases, leaving 10 bases between the germline ends. This CDR3 is built from 14 residues. In germline, CDR1 is KGHDR, CDR2 SFDVKD.

The chain joins TRBV6-2 or TRBV6-3 to TRBJ1-5, with D hard to call. This CDR3 is 16 amino acids long. The germline CDR1 and CDR2 sequences are MNHEY and SVGEGT. V lost 6 bases, J lost 3 bases, and 18 bases lay in between. The CDR3 DNA follows: TGTGCCAGCAGCCCTCGAGGAAGAGGCCCCAATCAGCCCCAGCATTTT. Translated: CASSPRGRGPNQPQHF.

A few counts support this clone. The chain employs TRBV3-1 (or the pseudogene TRBV3-2) and TRBJ1-2; D ambiguous. CDR1 and CDR2 (germline): LGHDT, YNNKEL (reference sequence). V lost 1 base and J lost 5, with 8 bases in between. The length of the CDR3 is 13 residues. This CDR3 is CASSQVSRYGYTF. CDR3 in DNA: TGTGCCAGCAGCCAAGTGTCGAGGTATGGCTACACCTTC.

V is TRBV5-1 and J is TRBJ2-2; the match to TRBD2 covers 11 bases. In germline, CDR1 is SGHRS, CDR2 YFSETQ. V gave up 4 bases and J gave up 5 bases; unmatched junction bases: 7. This CDR3 contains 16 residues. In DNA form, the CDR3 reads TGCGCCAGCAGCGCAGGACTAGCGGGTAGTACCGGGGAGCTGTTTTTT. Amino acids: CASSAGLAGSTGELFF.

The chain has TRBV7-3 and TRBJ2-2; D is undetermined. V was cut by 5 bases and J by 3 bases, with 4 bases left in between. Germline V CDR1 and CDR2: SGHTA, FQGTGA. CDR3 size: 12 residues. CDR3 amino acids: CASSPYTGELFF. In DNA form, the CDR3 reads TGTGCCAGCAGCCCATACACCGGGGAGCTGTTTTTT.

With respect to this clone: No conserved phenylalanine or tryptophan is present at the end of the CDR3, so a read error is the likely explanation. Because the CDR3's place on the DNA is in doubt, the DNA is left out and the CDR3 is given as listed by TCRdb. The chain couples TRBV2 to TRBJ2-7; the D call TRBD2 from the table was never checked on the DNA. Germline V gives CDR1 SNHLY, CDR2 FYNNEI. The CDR3 is 12 amino acids long, termini counted. The CDR3 loop reads CASTGEGATPGI.

Here the CDR3 reads CASSLALDRDPDTQYF. CDR3 nucleotides: TGCGCCAGCAGCTTGGCTCTGGACAGGGACCCAGATACGCAGTATTTT. The V gene is TRBV5-1, the J gene TRBJ2-3; 8 bases align to TRBD1. Germline loops: CDR1 SGHRS, CDR2 YFSETQ. This CDR3 is 16 amino acids long. V gave up 0 bases and J gave up 4 bases; unmatched junction bases: 7.

At least ten counts were recorded for this clone. This chain joins TRBV6-5 and TRBJ2-5, with TRBD2 matching 9 bases. Germline values: CDR1 MNHEY, CDR2 SVGAGI. V dropped 6 bases and J dropped 2; count of bases not matched to a gene: 4. CDR3 length equals 14 residues. The CDR3 nucleotides are TGTGCCAGCAGACTTGGACTAGCGCAAGAGACCCAGTACTTC. Protein sequence: CASRLGLAQETQYF.

The chain employs TRBV6-2 or TRBV6-3 and TRBJ2-2; 12 bases are a match to TRBD2. Germline loops: CDR1 MNHEY, CDR2 SVGEGT. The V and J ends lost 6 bases and 5 bases, in that order; junction bases with no gene match: 7. The CDR3 is 16 residues long. The CDR3 reads CASSLLAGGTTGELFF. DNA for the CDR3: TGTGCCAGCAGCCTACTAGCGGGGGGAACGACCGGGGAGCTGTTTTTT.

The chain joins TRBV6-5 to TRBJ2-5, with 10 bases aligning to TRBD1. The CDR3 sequence is 15 residues long. V lost 6 bases, J lost 5 bases, and 9 bases stayed unmatched. The V gene's germline CDR1 is MNHEY and CDR2 SVGAGI. CDR3 nucleotides: TGTGCCAGCAGGCGTTCGACAGGGGGCGGGGAGACCCAGTACTTC. Protein product: CASRRSTGGGETQYF.

The chain combines TRBV19 with TRBJ2-3; no clear D. Germline CDR1 is LNHDA and CDR2 is SQIVND (reference sequence). CDR3 length: 12 amino acids. The V end was cut by 6 bases, the J end by 7 bases, with 11 bases between. This chain's CDR3 is CASSGFGYTQYF. The CDR3 DNA reads TGTGCCAGTAGCGGGTTCGGGTATACGCAGTATTTT.

The chain employs TRBV30 and TRBJ1-6, with D unresolved. CDR1 and CDR2 from the germline V gene are GTSNPN and SVGIG (reference sequence). The V gene lost 1 base and the J gene lost 7 bases, with 5 bases spanning the gap. CDR3 length equals 12 residues. The CDR3 loop is CAWSGGNSPLHF. The CDR3, as DNA: TGTGCCTGGAGTGGAGGAAATTCACCCCTCCACTTT. The variable domain in full, with the rest retrieved from reference TRBV30 and TRBJ1-6, is SQTIHQWPATLVQPVGSPLSLECTVEGTSNPNLYWYRQAAGRGLQLLFYSVGIGQISSEVPQNLSASRPQDRQFILSSKKLLLSDSGFYLCAWSGGNSPLHFGNGTRLTVT.

This clone was detected only once. The genes are TRBV5-6 and TRBJ1-4; no clear D gene. The germline CDR1 and CDR2 sequences are SGHDT and YYEEEE. V was cut by 0 bases and J by 7 bases, with 13 bases left in between. The CDR3 spans 15 residues. The CDR3 sequence is CASSLGRRGSEKLFF. For the CDR3, the DNA is TGTGCCAGCAGCTTGGGACGGCGGGGTTCTGAAAAACTGTTTTTT.

This chain links TRBV7-2 with TRBJ2-5, with a tentative D call TRBD1 (5 bases). Trimming stripped 2 bases from V and 7 bases from J, with 20 bases between. Germline CDR1 reads SGHTA; CDR2 reads FQGNSA. This CDR3 spans 16 amino acids. CDR3 amino acids: CASSLRGPSEIGTQYF. CDR3 nucleotides: TGTGCCAGCAGCTTAAGGGGCCCTTCAGAGATAGGGACCCAGTACTTC.

This sequence joins TRBV27 and TRBJ1-4, with 7 positions matching TRBD1. The CDR3 consists of 17 residues. The germline CDR1 and CDR2 sequences are MNHEY and SMNVEV (reference sequence). With V trimmed by 5 bases and J by 0 bases, 9 bases remained unmatched. The CDR3 spells CASSTTYRGTTNEKLFF. The CDR3 DNA follows: TGTGCCAGCAGTACAACGTACAGGGGAACAACTAATGAAAAACTGTTTTTT.

The chain recombines TRBV7-9 with TRBJ1-1; perhaps TRBD1 as D (6 bases). V lost 5 bases, J lost 5 bases, and 15 bases lay in between. The CDR3 has 14 amino acids. Per germline, CDR1 SEHNR and CDR2 FQNEAQ (reference sequence). CDR3 amino acids: CASSLNRVGTEAFF. CDR3 DNA sequence: TGTGCCAGCAGCCTCAACAGGGTTGGGACTGAAGCTTTCTTT.

This chain uses TRBV4-3 with TRBJ2-3, with TRBD2 identical over 10 bases. V gave up 4 bases and J gave up 4 bases; unmatched junction bases: 11. CDR1 is LGHNA and CDR2 is YSLEER in the germline V gene. The CDR3 extends over 17 amino acids. The CDR3 nucleotides read TGCGCCAGCAGCCCCCACGGCCCGGGACTAGCGTCAGATACGCAGTATTTT. Residues: CASSPHGPGLASDTQYF.

The J gene is TRBJ2-3, the V gene TRBV7-2; 9 nucleotides agree with TRBD2. The CDR3 covers 17 residues. The germline gives CDR1 SGHTA, CDR2 FQGNSA. Losses at the gene ends were 0 bases for V and 2 bases for J; bases not matched to a gene: 6. CDR3 sequence: CASSLAQLAGLTDTQYF. CDR3 DNA: TGTGCCAGCAGCTTAGCGCAGCTAGCGGGGCTCACAGATACGCAGTATTTT. Filled out from reference TRBV7-2 and TRBJ2-3, the complete variable domain reads GAGVSQSPSNKVTEKGKDVELRCDPISGHTALYWYRQSLGQGLEFLIYFQGNSAPDKSGLPSDRFSAERTGGSVSTLTIQRTQQEDSAVYLCASSLAQLAGLTDTQYFGPGTRLTVL.

The chain carries TRBV7-2 and TRBJ2-1; 11 bases are shared with TRBD2. The CDR3 sequence is 18 residues long. Germline loops: CDR1 SGHTA, CDR2 FQGNSA. After removal of 3 bases from V and 1 base from J, the junction contained 8 bases not matched to a gene. The CDR3 DNA reads as TGTGCCAGCAGCTTCCCGGCTAGCGGGGGGTTTTCCTACAATGAGCAGTTCTTC. Translated: CASSFPASGGFSYNEQFF.

This clone was counted a single time. Relative to the germline gene, one junction end is altered; a read error may explain this. The chain uses TRBV11-2 and TRBJ2-1, with 7 bases matching TRBD1. From germline, CDR1 is SGHAT and CDR2 FQNNGV. There are 16 residues in the CDR3. The CDR3 DNA is TGTACCAGCAGGAAGGGACAGATGAGCTCCTACAATGAGCAGTTCTTC. It specifies CTSRKGQMSSYNEQFF.

The chain has TRBV5-1 and TRBJ2-3, with 7 bases fitting TRBD1. V shed 6 bases, J shed 0 bases, and the junction held 10 bases outside the gene matches. Germline V gives CDR1 SGHRS, CDR2 YFSETQ. The CDR3 runs 16 residues. CDR3 region: CASKEGATTSTDTQYF. DNA of the CDR3: TGCGCCAGCAAAGAGGGGGCGACGACTAGCACAGATACGCAGTATTTT.

This clone is a singleton in its sample. This sequence joins TRBV7-8 and TRBJ2-7, with 10 bases fitting TRBD2. V gave up 5 bases and J gave up 2 bases; unmatched junction bases: 12. The germline V gene has CDR1 SGHVS and CDR2 FQNEAQ. This CDR3 contains 17 residues. The CDR3 spells CASSGGLARTTPYEQYF. The CDR3 DNA sequence: TGTGCCAGCAGCGGGGGACTAGCGAGAACAACCCCCTACGAGCAGTACTTC.

The V and J genes are TRBV18 and TRBJ2-3; 9 nucleotides align to TRBD2. Germline values: CDR1 KGHSH, CDR2 LQKENI. The CDR3 sequence is 16 residues long. The V segment lost 3 bases and the J segment 3 bases; nucleotides outside the gene matches: 7. In DNA, the CDR3 is TGTGCCAGCTCACCGCTGGAAGCGGGGGGAACAGATACGCAGTATTTT. As protein: CASSPLEAGGTDTQYF.

V is TRBV12-3 or TRBV12-4 and J is TRBJ1-2; TRBD1 agrees at 9 bases. J gave up 7 bases and V 8 bases, and 5 bases lay outside the gene matches. The CDR3 is 12 amino acids. CDR3 nucleotides: TGTGCCAGCCACAGGGGGCTGGCTGGCTACACCTTC. It encodes CASHRGLAGYTF.

This sequence joins TRBV24-1 and TRBJ2-1; 10 bases align to TRBD2. Germline V gives CDR1 KGHDR, CDR2 SFDVKD. V lost 9 bases, J lost 4 bases, and 2 bases stayed unmatched. The CDR3 has 13 residues. The CDR3 nucleotides are TGTGCCACCGGGACTAGCGCGTACAATGAGCAGTTCTTC. This gives the protein CATGTSAYNEQFF.